One and the same sample provided the 5 T cell receptor beta chains below, sequenced in a study of T cells in localized non-small cell lung cancer. The assay was immunoSEQ multiplex PCR, and TCRdb's table has in-frame clones only and misses some. The sample holds about 13,000 clones, 84% seen once. The specimen comprised peripheral blood, sampled before any cancer treatment. The source is a male donor aged 60 or older with stage I squamous cell lung carcinoma.

The rearrangement uses TRBV18 and TRBJ2-6; D is undetermined. This CDR3 comprises 16 residues. Germline CDR1 KGHSH, CDR2 LQKENI. V lost 1 base and J 2 bases, leaving 9 bases between the germline ends. In DNA, the CDR3 is TGTGCCAGCTCACCACTTCTTAGTGCTGGGGCCAACGTCCTGACTTTC. Translated, it gives CASSPLLSAGANVLTF.

This sequence joins TRBV2 and TRBJ2-3, with a tentative D call TRBD2 (5 bases). Germline-derived CDR1 and CDR2 are SNHLY and FYNNEI. The CDR3 covers 16 residues. The V and J ends lost 7 bases and 2 bases respectively, with 19 bases between them. The chain's CDR3 is CASTFGLSIPTDTQYF. CDR3 bases: TGTGCCAGCACTTTTGGACTCTCCATACCCACAGATACGCAGTATTTT. The whole variable domain, filled in from reference TRBV2 and TRBJ2-3, reads EPEVTQTPSHQVTQMGQEVILRCVPISNHLYFYWYRQILGQKVEFLVSFYNNEISEKSEIFDDQFSVERPDGSNFTLKIRSTKLEDSAMYFCASTFGLSIPTDTQYFGPGTRLTVL.

The chain joins TRBV29-1 to TRBJ2-7, with unresolved D. Per the germline V gene, CDR1 is SQVTM and CDR2 is ANQGSEA. Trimming took 5 bases from V and 4 from J, leaving 15 bases between them. The CDR3 runs to 13 residues. The CDR3 coding sequence is TGCAGCGTTCCCCCTAGAGGTAGGTACGAGCAGTACTTC. This translates into CSVPPRGRYEQYF.

This chain connects TRBV2 to TRBJ2-3; TRBD2 aligns across 7 bases. The germline V gene encodes CDR1 SNHLY and CDR2 FYNNEI. CDR3 length: 14 amino acids. The trim removed 10 bases at V and 0 bases at J, leaving 7 bases unmatched. This CDR3 is CAILAGLSTDTQYF. The CDR3 DNA is TGTGCCATCTTAGCGGGTCTAAGCACAGATACGCAGTATTTT.

The CDR3 region has the DNA TGCGCCAGCAGCTTACAGGGGACCGGGGAGCTGTTTTTT. Its protein product is CASSLQGTGELFF. The chain has TRBV5-1 and TRBJ2-2; 7 bases match TRBD1. Germline CDR1 is SGHRS and CDR2 is YFSETQ. The length of the CDR3 is 13 residues. V lost 2 bases and J lost 5; bases outside the gene matches: 0.